The next 13 T cell receptor beta chains were all read from a single sample in a study of T cells in Graves' hyperthyroidism and ophthalmopathy. TCR beta CDR3 regions were amplified from RNA. A set of HTBI primers served as the primers for a first-round RT-PCR of the TCR CDR3. TCRdb itself ran the multiplex PCR reads through MiXCR, one entry per CDR3 protein. The table has some 300,000 distinct CDR3 sequences, roughly 17% seen once. The sequenced sample was blood. Receptors originate from a man younger than 45 with Graves' hyperthyroidism.

This clonotype appeared a few times. J is TRBJ2-3 and V is TRBV12-3 or TRBV12-4; no clear D gene. This CDR3 region has 16 residues. Trimming left V 3 bases short and J 3 bases short, with 16 bases between. CDR3 in DNA: TGTGCCAGCAGTTTCCTCCGACCGGCAGGAACAGATACGCAGTATTTT. Translation gives CASSFLRPAGTDTQYF.

This clonotype showed up just a few times. The chain links TRBV10-2 to TRBJ2-2; D call uncertain. Germline CDR1 reads WSHSY; CDR2 reads SAAADI. The CDR3 runs 14 residues. V lost 7 bases, J lost 0 bases, and 9 bases lay in between. This chain's CDR3 is CASTVRPNTGELFF. Here the CDR3 DNA reads TGCGCCAGCACGGTGCGGCCGAACACCGGGGAGCTGTTTTTT.

The chain is built from TRBV19 and TRBJ2-5; D remains ambiguous. The CDR3 extends over 13 amino acids. CDR1 and CDR2 from the germline V gene are LNHDA and SQIVND (reference sequence). Trimming removed 6 bases from V and 3 bases from J, with 11 bases in between. The CDR3 bases are TGTGCCAGTAGGGTGGGAAACGAAGAGACCCAGTACTTC. Translating gives CASRVGNEETQYF.

This clonotype was observed a handful of times. This chain links TRBV6-1 with TRBJ1-2; D is uncertain. V was trimmed by 4 bases and J by 7 bases, leaving 19 bases between them. Germline CDR1 reads MNHNS; CDR2 reads SASEGT. The CDR3 spans 15 residues. CDR3 DNA: TGTGCCAGCAGTGTCGAAAGATCCGTCCCAACTGGCTACACCTTC. Translated: CASSVERSVPTGYTF.

This clonotype has a count of ten or more. The rearrangement joins TRBV24-1 to TRBJ2-3; 7 positions agree with TRBD2. Losses at the gene ends were 2 bases for V and 3 bases for J; bases not matched to a gene: 13. CDR1 KGHDR and CDR2 SFDVKD come from the germline V gene. The CDR3 covers 18 residues. The CDR3 sequence is CATSDSGRAARGTDTQYF. In DNA, the CDR3 is TGTGCCACCAGTGATTCAGGGAGGGCCGCCCGGGGGACAGATACGCAGTATTTT.

The chain carries TRBV2 and TRBJ1-5; D is perhaps TRBD1 (5 bases). CDR3 length: 15 amino acids. Per germline, CDR1 SNHLY and CDR2 FYNNEI. Between the trimmed V and J ends, which lost 7 bases and 5 bases, there was a span of 18 bases. The DNA for the CDR3 is TGTGCCAGCACGGTGAGGAGGGCGGGGGATCAGCCCCAGCATTTT. It encodes CASTVRRAGDQPQHF.

This clonotype has only a few counts. The chain joins TRBV19 to TRBJ2-1, with no clear D. The CDR3 is 13 amino acids. Per germline, CDR1 LNHDA and CDR2 SQIVND (reference sequence). V was cut by 1 base and J by 7 bases, with 8 bases left in between. In DNA, the CDR3 is TGTGCCAGTAGTATAGGACTCGGAAATGAGCAGTTCTTC. It translates to CASSIGLGNEQFF.

This clonotype was observed many times. The V gene is TRBV28, the J gene TRBJ2-1; the match to TRBD2 covers 9 bases. V shed 5 bases, J shed 9 bases, and the junction held 11 bases outside the gene matches. The germline V gene encodes CDR1 MDHEN and CDR2 SYDVKM. The CDR3 contains 15 residues. The CDR3: CASSAPGLADGEQFF. The CDR3 bases are TGTGCCAGCAGTGCCCCGGGACTAGCCGATGGTGAGCAGTTCTTC.

A note on this clonotype: It may be a read error: a sequence one base away is much more abundant. V gene TRBV5-1 combines with J gene TRBJ1-5; no clear D gene. The V gene's germline CDR1 is SGHRS and CDR2 YFSETQ. V shed 2 bases and J shed 1 base, with 13 bases lying between them. The CDR3 loop spans 16 amino acids. For the CDR3, the DNA is TGCGCCAGCAGCTTTTTGGTAGGAGCGAGCAATCAGCCCCAGCATTTT. It specifies CASSFLVGASNQPQHF.

In this sample, this clonotype turned up a few times. The chain links TRBV19 to TRBJ1-5; D not certain. Per germline, CDR1 LNHDA and CDR2 SQIVND (reference sequence). V was trimmed by 7 bases and J by 11 bases, leaving 9 bases between them. This CDR3 has 10 residues. The CDR3 DNA follows: TGTGCCAGTATGGTATCGGCCCAGCATTTT. It yields the protein CASMVSAQHF.

This clonotype was observed many times. The rearrangement links TRBV28 to TRBJ2-1; maybe TRBD2 (6 bases). There are 13 residues in the CDR3. The V gene lost 8 bases and the J gene lost 4 bases, with 12 bases spanning the gap. Germline V CDR1 and CDR2: MDHEN, SYDVKM. Here the CDR3 DNA reads TGTGCCAGCTTCCGGCGGGGATACAATGAGCAGTTCTTC. Translated, it gives CASFRRGYNEQFF.

There are many counts of this clonotype. The chain carries TRBV11-2 and TRBJ1-1; a possible D gene is TRBD1 (6 bases). The germline CDR1 and CDR2 sequences are SGHAT and FQNNGV. CDR3 length: 13 amino acids. V lost 6 bases and J lost 6, with 14 bases in between. The CDR3 bases are TGTGCCAGCAGTCAAACAGGGTCTTCTGAAGCTTTCTTT. Translation gives CASSQTGSSEAFF. The full variable domain, in which reference TRBV11-2 and TRBJ1-1 provide the parts outside the CDR3, is EAGVAQSPRYKIIEKRQSVAFWCNPISGHATLYWYQQILGQGPKLLIQFQNNGVVDDSQLPKDRFSAERLKGVDSTLKIQPAKLEDSAVYLCASSQTGSSEAFFGQGTRLTVV.

At least ten counts were recorded for this clonotype. The chain carries TRBV5-1 and TRBJ2-7, with 7 bases identical to TRBD1. J was trimmed by 2 bases and V by 4 bases; bases with no gene match: 9. The CDR3 contains 15 residues. Germline V gives CDR1 SGHRS, CDR2 YFSETQ. CDR3 bases: TGCGCCAGCAGCCTTGGGACAGTCCTGACCTACGAGCAGTACTTC. Protein product: CASSLGTVLTYEQYF.